One and the same sample provided the 19 T cell receptor beta chains below, sequenced in a study of CD8 T cells in ankylosing spondylitis. TCRdb processed the 5' RACE reads anew with MiXCR; each CDR3 protein has one entry. The sample carries 150,000 to 200,000 distinct CDR3 sequences, around a sixth recorded once. Material: blood, either unsorted or a sorted T cell fraction (not recorded which). The receptors derive from a male donor under 35 with ankylosing spondylitis or in good health (not recorded which).

J is TRBJ2-2 and V is TRBV10-1; 11 bases are a match to TRBD1. Germline CDR1 WNHNN, CDR2 SYGVQD (reference sequence). V lost 8 bases, J lost 4 bases, and 6 bases stayed unmatched. CDR3 size: 15 residues. The chain's CDR3 is CASQGQGERTGELFF. The CDR3 DNA is TGCGCCAGCCAGGGACAGGGGGAACGCACCGGGGAGCTGTTTTTT.

This clonotype was seen ten or more times. The chain carries TRBV2 and TRBJ2-7, with D possibly being TRBD1 (6 bases). The CDR3 spans 12 residues. Trimming cost V 6 bases and J 5 bases, with 11 bases left between them. The V gene's germline CDR1 is SNHLY and CDR2 FYNNEI. The CDR3, as DNA: TGTGCCAGCAGGATAGGGGGTCACGAGCAGTACTTC. Encoded protein: CASRIGGHEQYF.

Ten or more counts support this clonotype. The gene calls are TRBV20-1 and TRBJ1-5; 8 positions match TRBD1. CDR3 length: 14 amino acids. Trimming removed 6 bases from V and 9 bases from J; junction bases left unmatched: 13. Germline CDR1 DFQATT, CDR2 SNEGSKA (reference sequence). CDR3 DNA sequence: TGCAGTGCCTCGACAGGGGACTTCCCGTGGCCCCAGCATTTT. This encodes CSASTGDFPWPQHF.

The table lists this clonotype with many counts. This chain joins TRBV5-6 and TRBJ2-5; the D gene is possibly TRBD2 (6 bases). Germline V gene lookup returns CDR1 SGHDT and CDR2 YYEEEE. Trimming removed 0 bases at V and 4 bases at J, with 13 bases between. The CDR3 runs 15 residues. The CDR3 loop is CASSLGSGPTETQYF. The CDR3 DNA follows: TGTGCCAGCAGCTTGGGTAGCGGACCCACAGAGACCCAGTACTTC. The full variable domain, rest sourced from reference TRBV5-6 and TRBJ2-5, is DAGVTQSPTHLIKTRGQQVTLRCSPKSGHDTVSWYQQALGQGPQFIFQYYEEEERQRGNFPDRFSGHQFPNYSSELNVNALLLGDSALYLCASSLGSGPTETQYFGPGTRLLVL.

V is TRBV6-5 and J is TRBJ1-2; D is perhaps TRBD1 (5 bases). There are 16 residues in the CDR3. V was clipped by 6 bases and J by 6 bases, with 23 bases between them. Germline CDR1 MNHEY, CDR2 SVGAGI. The CDR3 sequence is CASRSRDGGGWNGYTF. The CDR3 DNA is TGTGCCAGCAGATCTCGGGACGGCGGAGGTTGGAATGGCTACACCTTC.

This clonotype appeared many times. The chain employs TRBV5-1 and TRBJ1-1, with TRBD1 identical over 10 bases. The CDR3 totals 13 residues. Losses at the gene ends were 5 bases for V and 10 bases for J; bases not matched to a gene: 8. Germline-derived CDR1 and CDR2 are SGHRS and YFSETQ. DNA of the CDR3: TGCGCCAGCAGTATGGGGACAGGGGCTGGAGCTTTCTTT. Translating gives CASSMGTGAGAFF.

In its sample, this clonotype was seen many times. V gene TRBV3-1 combines with J gene TRBJ1-1; 9 bases are a match to TRBD1. The CDR3 loop spans 15 amino acids. Losses at the gene ends were 3 bases for V and 6 bases for J; bases not matched to a gene: 8. CDR1 is LGHDT, CDR2 YNNKEL, per germline (reference sequence). The DNA of the CDR3 is TGTGCCAGCAGCCACCTCACAGGGGGCACCTCTGAAGCTTTCTTT. Its protein product is CASSHLTGGTSEAFF.

This clonotype was counted at least ten times. This chain joins TRBV6-5 and TRBJ2-2, with 9 bases aligning to TRBD1. J gave up 5 bases and V 5 bases, and 9 bases lay outside the gene matches. Germline loops: CDR1 MNHEY, CDR2 SVGAGI. This CDR3 comprises 16 residues. The CDR3 region is CASSHTGGADTGELFF. For the CDR3, the DNA is TGTGCCAGCAGTCACACAGGGGGCGCGGATACCGGGGAGCTGTTTTTT.

This clonotype was observed at least ten times. This chain links TRBV5-1 with TRBJ2-4; 11 positions match TRBD2. Germline-derived CDR1 and CDR2 are SGHRS and YFSETQ. With 7 bases clipped from V and 1 base from J, the junction kept 4 bases outside the gene matches. The CDR3 has 15 residues. The CDR3 sequence is CASATSGSAKNIQYF. CDR3 coding DNA: TGCGCCAGCGCTACTAGCGGGAGTGCCAAAAACATTCAGTACTTC.

This clonotype came up many times. V gene TRBV25-1 combines with J gene TRBJ2-3; TRBD2 matches at 7 bases. With V trimmed by 1 base and J by 2 bases, 3 bases remained unmatched. The CDR3 has 15 amino acids. Germline loops: CDR1 MGHDK, CDR2 SYGVNS. CDR3 nucleotide sequence: TGTGCCAGCAGTGAATCGGGACTAAACACAGATACGCAGTATTTT. Its translation is CASSESGLNTDTQYF.

The rearrangement links TRBV3-1 to TRBJ2-7; the match to TRBD2 covers 9 bases. V trimming: 1 base; J trimming: 3 bases; junction bases outside the gene matches: 7. The CDR3 length is 16 residues. From germline, CDR1 is LGHDT and CDR2 YNNKEL (reference sequence). The CDR3 here is CASSQGAGGPLYEQYV. The DNA for the CDR3 is TGTGCCAGCAGCCAAGGAGCGGGAGGACCCCTCTACGAGCAGTACGTC.

The table lists this clonotype with many counts. At one end, the junction sequence differs from germline, possibly due to a read error. This chain links TRBV20-1 with TRBJ2-1; tentative D call: TRBD2 (5 bases). This CDR3 contains 13 residues. CDR1 is DFQATT and CDR2 is SNEGSKA in the germline V gene (reference sequence). This CDR3 reads CSAVGEDYNVQFF. The CDR3 bases are TGCAGTGCAGTGGGAGAGGATTACAATGTGCAGTTCTTC.

The chain joins TRBV27 to TRBJ1-5, with D maybe TRBD1 (5 bases). The V end lost 3 bases, the J end lost 7 bases, and 10 bases lay between the germline ends. Germline V gene data show CDR1 as MNHEY and CDR2 as SMNVEV (reference sequence). This CDR3 contains 13 residues. The CDR3, as DNA: TGTGCCAGCAGTTTGACTGACAGCCAGCCCCAGCATTTT. It yields the protein CASSLTDSQPQHF.

This clonotype has a single count. The chain joins TRBV6-5 to TRBJ1-1, with unresolved D. CDR1 and CDR2 (germline): MNHEY, SVGAGI. The CDR3 has 11 amino acids. Trimming shortened V by 11 bases and J by 1 base, and 8 bases separated the two germline ends. The CDR3 loop reads CAVTGNTEAFF. CDR3 coding DNA: TGTGCCGTAACGGGGAACACTGAAGCTTTCTTT.

This clonotype was counted many times. The chain recombines TRBV6-5 with TRBJ2-2; 8 nucleotides align to TRBD1. V dropped 9 bases and J dropped 1; count of bases not matched to a gene: 7. This CDR3 spans 15 amino acids. Germline-derived CDR1 and CDR2 are MNHEY and SVGAGI. The CDR3 DNA reads as TGTGCCAGTAGGCGGACAGGGCTGAACACCGGGGAGCTGTTTTTT. This sequence encodes CASRRTGLNTGELFF.

This clonotype was observed many times. The chain links TRBV25-1 to TRBJ1-6; 8 nucleotides align to TRBD1. V dropped 4 bases and J dropped 13; count of bases not matched to a gene: 12. The germline V gene has CDR1 MGHDK and CDR2 SYGVNS. CDR3 length: 15 amino acids. The chain's CDR3 is CASSGSQGAISPLHF. The DNA of the CDR3 is TGTGCCAGCAGTGGGTCTCAGGGGGCGATTTCCCCCCTCCACTTT.

This clonotype occurred many times. Here the CDR3 DNA reads TGCGCCAGCAGCTTGAGGGGAGGGAGGGACAATGAGCAGTTCTTC. Translated, it gives CASSLRGGRDNEQFF. This chain joins TRBV5-1 and TRBJ2-1; 7 bases are a match to TRBD2. J gave up 5 bases and V 1 base, and 6 bases lay outside the gene matches. CDR1 and CDR2 (germline): SGHRS, YFSETQ. This CDR3 has 15 amino acids. The whole variable domain, filled in from reference TRBV5-1 and TRBJ2-1, reads KAGVTQTPRYLIKTRGQQVTLSCSPISGHRSVSWYQQTPGQGLQFLFEYFSETQRNKGNFPGRFSGRQFSNSRSEMNVSTLELGDSALYLCASSLRGGRDNEQFFGPGTRLTVL.

The V gene is TRBV6-4, the J gene TRBJ2-2; TRBD2 matches 10 bases. The CDR3 is made up of 16 amino acids. Per germline, CDR1 MRHNA and CDR2 SNTAGT. After removal of 8 bases from V and 3 bases from J, the junction contained 9 bases not matched to a gene. The CDR3 DNA reads as TGTGCCAGCCGGCTAGCGGGAGATCCGGACACCGGGGAGCTGTTTTTT. It yields the protein CASRLAGDPDTGELFF.

This chain uses TRBV5-1 with TRBJ2-3; TRBD2 might be the D (5 bases). The germline V and J ends were trimmed by 4 bases and 3 bases, with 15 bases remaining between them. The CDR3 is made up of 15 amino acids. CDR1 is SGHRS, CDR2 YFSETQ, per germline. DNA for the CDR3: TGCGCCAGCAGCCTTCAACGGACTGGAACAGATACGCAGTATTTT. Residues: CASSLQRTGTDTQYF.